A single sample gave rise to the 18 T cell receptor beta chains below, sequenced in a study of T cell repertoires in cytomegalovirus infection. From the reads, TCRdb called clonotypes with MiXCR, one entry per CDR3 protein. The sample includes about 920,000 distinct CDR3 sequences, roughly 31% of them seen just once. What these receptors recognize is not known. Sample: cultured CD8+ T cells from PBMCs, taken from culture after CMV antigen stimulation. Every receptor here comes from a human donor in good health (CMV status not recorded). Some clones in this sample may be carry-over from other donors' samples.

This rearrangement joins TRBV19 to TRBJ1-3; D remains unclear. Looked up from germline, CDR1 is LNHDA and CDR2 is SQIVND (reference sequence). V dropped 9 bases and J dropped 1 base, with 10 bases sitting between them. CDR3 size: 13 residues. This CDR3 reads CASPSESGNTIYF. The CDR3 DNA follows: TGTGCCAGCCCTTCCGAGTCTGGAAACACCATATATTTT. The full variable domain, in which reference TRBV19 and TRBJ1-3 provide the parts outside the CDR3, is DGGITQSPKYLFRKEGQNVTLSCEQNLNHDAMYWYRQDPGQGLRLIYYSQIVNDFQKGDIAEGYSVSREKKESFPLTVTSAQKNPTAFYLCASPSESGNTIYFGEGSWLTVV.

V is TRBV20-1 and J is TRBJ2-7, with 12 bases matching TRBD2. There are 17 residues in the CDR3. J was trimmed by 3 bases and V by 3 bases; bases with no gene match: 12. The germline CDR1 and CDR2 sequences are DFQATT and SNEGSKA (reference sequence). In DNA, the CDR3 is TGCAGTGCTAGGCCCGACATAGGACTAGCGGGGATCTACGAGCAGTACTTC. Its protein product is CSARPDIGLAGIYEQYF.

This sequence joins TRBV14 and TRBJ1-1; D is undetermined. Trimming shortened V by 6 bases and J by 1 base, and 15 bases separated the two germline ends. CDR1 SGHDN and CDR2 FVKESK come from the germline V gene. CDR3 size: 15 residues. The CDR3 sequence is CASSWRWGSNTEAFF. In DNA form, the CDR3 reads TGTGCCAGCAGTTGGCGTTGGGGTTCGAACACTGAAGCTTTCTTT. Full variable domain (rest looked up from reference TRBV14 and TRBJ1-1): EAGVTQFPSHSVIEKGQTVTLRCDPISGHDNLYWYRRVMGKEIKFLLHFVKESKQDESGMPNNRFLAERTGGTYSTLKVQPAELEDSGVYFCASSWRWGSNTEAFFGQGTRLTVV.

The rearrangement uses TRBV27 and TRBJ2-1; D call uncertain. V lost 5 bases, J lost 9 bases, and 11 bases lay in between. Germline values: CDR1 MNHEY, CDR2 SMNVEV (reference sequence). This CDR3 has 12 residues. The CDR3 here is CASSRNQGEQFF. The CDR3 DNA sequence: TGTGCCAGCAGTAGGAACCAAGGTGAGCAGTTCTTC.

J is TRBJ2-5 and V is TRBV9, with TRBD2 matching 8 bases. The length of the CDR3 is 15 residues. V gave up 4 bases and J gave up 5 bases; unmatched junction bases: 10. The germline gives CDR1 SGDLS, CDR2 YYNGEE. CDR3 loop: CASSPSPASGETQYF. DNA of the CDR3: TGTGCCAGCAGCCCGAGTCCGGCTAGCGGGGAGACCCAGTACTTC.

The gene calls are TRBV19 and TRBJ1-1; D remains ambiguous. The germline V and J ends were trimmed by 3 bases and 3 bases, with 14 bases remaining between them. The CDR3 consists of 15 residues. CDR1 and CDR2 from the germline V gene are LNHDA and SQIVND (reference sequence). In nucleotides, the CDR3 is TGTGCCAGTAGTATTGGTCCCGGAATGCACACTGAAGCTTTCTTT. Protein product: CASSIGPGMHTEAFF.

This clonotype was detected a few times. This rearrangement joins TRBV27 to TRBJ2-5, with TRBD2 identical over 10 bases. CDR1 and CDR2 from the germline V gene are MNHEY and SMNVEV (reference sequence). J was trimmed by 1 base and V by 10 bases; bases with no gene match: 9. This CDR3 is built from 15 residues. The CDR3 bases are TGTGCCAATCAGATAAGACTAGCGGGCCAAGAGACCCAGTACTTC. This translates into CANQIRLAGQETQYF.

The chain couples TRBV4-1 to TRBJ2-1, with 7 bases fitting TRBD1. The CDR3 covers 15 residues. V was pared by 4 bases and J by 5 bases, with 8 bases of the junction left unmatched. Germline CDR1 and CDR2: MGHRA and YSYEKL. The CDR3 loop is CASSLRQGFDNEQFF. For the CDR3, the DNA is TGCGCCAGCAGCCTTAGACAGGGTTTCGACAATGAGCAGTTCTTC.

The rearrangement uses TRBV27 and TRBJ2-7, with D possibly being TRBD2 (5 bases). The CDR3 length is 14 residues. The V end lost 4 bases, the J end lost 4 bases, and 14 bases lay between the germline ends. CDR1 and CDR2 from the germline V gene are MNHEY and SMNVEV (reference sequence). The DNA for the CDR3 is TGTGCCAGCAGTTCTGGAGGCGAGAGGTACGAGCAGTACTTC. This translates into CASSSGGERYEQYF.

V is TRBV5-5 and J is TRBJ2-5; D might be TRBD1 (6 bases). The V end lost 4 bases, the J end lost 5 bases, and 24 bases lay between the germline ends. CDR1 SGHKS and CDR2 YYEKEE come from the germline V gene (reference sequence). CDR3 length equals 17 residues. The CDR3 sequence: CASSLRRLEGERETQYF. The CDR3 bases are TGTGCCAGCAGCCTGAGGCGACTCGAGGGGGAGAGGGAGACCCAGTACTTC.

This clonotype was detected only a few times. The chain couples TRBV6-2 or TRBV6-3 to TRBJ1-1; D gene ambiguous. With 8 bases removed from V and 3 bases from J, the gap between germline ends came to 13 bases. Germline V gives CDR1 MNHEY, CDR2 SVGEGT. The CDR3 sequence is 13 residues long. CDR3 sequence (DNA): TGTGCCAGCCGGAGGTATGGGGACACTGAAGCTTTCTTT. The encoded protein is CASRRYGDTEAFF.

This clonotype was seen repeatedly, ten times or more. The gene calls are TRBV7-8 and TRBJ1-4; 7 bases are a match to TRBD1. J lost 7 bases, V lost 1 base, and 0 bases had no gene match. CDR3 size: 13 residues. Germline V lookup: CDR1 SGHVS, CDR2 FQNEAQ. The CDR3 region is CASSLGTGEKLFF. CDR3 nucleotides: TGTGCCAGCAGCTTAGGGACAGGTGAAAAACTGTTTTTT.

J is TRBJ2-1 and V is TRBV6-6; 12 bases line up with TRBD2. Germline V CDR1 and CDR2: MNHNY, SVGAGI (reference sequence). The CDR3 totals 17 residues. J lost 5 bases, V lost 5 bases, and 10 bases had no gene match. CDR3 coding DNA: TGTGCCAGCAGTAAGGCACTAGCGGGGGGACCGAACAATGAGCAGTTCTTC. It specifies CASSKALAGGPNNEQFF.

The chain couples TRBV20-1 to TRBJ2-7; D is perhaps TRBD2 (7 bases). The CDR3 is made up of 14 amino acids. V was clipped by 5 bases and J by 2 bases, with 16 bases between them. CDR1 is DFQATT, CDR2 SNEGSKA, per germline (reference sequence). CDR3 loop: CSAPSGGSPYEQYF. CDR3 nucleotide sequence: TGCAGTGCTCCATCGGGGGGCTCCCCCTACGAGCAGTACTTC.

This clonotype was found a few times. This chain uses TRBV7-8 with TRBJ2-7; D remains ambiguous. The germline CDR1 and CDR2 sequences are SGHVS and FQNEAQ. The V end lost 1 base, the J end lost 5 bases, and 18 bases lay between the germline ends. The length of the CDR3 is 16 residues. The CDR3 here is CASSLGSITERHEQYV. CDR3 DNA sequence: TGTGCCAGCAGCTTAGGCTCTATTACGGAGAGACACGAGCAGTACGTC.

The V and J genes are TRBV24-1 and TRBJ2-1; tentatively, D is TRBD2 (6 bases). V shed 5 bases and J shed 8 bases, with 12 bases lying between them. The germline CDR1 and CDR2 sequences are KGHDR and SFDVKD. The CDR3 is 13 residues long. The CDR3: CATSGGGVDEQFF. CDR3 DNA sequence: TGTGCCACCAGTGGCGGAGGGGTCGATGAGCAGTTCTTC.

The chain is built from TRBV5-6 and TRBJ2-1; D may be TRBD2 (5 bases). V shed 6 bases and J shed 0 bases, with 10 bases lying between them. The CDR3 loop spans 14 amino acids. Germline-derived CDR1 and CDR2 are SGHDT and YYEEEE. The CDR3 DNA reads TGTGCCAGCACGATTGGACTCTCCTACAATGAGCAGTTCTTC. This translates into CASTIGLSYNEQFF.

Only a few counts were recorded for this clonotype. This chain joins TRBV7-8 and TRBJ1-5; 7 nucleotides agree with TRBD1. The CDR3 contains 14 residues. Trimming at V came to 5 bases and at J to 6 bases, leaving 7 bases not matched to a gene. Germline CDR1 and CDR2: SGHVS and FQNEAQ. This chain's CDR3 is CASSTETGFQPQHF. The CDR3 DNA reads TGTGCCAGCAGCACGGAGACAGGGTTTCAGCCCCAGCATTTT. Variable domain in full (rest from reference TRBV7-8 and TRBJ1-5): GAGVSQSPRYKVAKRGQDVALRCDPISGHVSLFWYQQALGQGPEFLTYFQNEAQLDKSGLPSDRFFAERPEGSVSTLKIQRTQQEDSAVYLCASSTETGFQPQHFGDGTRLSIL.